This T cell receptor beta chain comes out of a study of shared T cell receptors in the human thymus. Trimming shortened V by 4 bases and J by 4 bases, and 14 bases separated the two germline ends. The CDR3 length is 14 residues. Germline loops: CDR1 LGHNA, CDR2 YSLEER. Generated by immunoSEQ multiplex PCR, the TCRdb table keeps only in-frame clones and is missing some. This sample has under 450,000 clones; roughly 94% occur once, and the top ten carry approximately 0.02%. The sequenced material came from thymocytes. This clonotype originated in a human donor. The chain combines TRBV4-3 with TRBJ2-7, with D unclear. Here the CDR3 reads CASSPMTHGYEQYF. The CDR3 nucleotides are TGCGCCAGCAGCCCAATGACGCACGGGTACGAGCAGTACTTC.